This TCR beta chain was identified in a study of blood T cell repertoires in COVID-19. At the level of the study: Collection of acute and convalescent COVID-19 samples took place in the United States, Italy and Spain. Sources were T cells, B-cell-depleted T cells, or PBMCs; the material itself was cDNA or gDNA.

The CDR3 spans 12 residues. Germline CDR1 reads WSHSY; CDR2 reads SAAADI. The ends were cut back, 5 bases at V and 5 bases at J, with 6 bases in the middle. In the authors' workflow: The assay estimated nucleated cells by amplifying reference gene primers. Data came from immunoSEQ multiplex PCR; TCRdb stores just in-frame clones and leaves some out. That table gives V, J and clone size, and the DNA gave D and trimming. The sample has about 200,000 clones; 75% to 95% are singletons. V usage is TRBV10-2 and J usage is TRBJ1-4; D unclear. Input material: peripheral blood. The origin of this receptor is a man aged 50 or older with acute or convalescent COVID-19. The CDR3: CASSRGNEKLFF. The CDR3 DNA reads TGCGCCAGCAGTCGGGGAAATGAAAAACTGTTTTTT.